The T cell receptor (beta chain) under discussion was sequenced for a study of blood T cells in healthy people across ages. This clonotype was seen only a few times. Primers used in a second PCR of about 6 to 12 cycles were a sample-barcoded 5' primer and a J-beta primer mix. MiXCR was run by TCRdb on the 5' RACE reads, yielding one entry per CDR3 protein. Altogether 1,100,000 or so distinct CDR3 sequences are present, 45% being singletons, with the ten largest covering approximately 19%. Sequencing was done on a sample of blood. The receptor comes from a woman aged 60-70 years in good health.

The CDR3 DNA follows: TGTGCCAGCAGCGCGGGACTCAACCAAGAGACCCAGTACTTC. Its translation is CASSAGLNQETQYF. This chain links TRBV6-5 with TRBJ2-7, with a tentative D call TRBD2 (6 bases). The J call could be wrong; TRBJ2-5 is a better fit for the DNA end. Per the germline V gene, CDR1 is MNHEY and CDR2 is SVGAGI. This CDR3 comprises 14 residues.